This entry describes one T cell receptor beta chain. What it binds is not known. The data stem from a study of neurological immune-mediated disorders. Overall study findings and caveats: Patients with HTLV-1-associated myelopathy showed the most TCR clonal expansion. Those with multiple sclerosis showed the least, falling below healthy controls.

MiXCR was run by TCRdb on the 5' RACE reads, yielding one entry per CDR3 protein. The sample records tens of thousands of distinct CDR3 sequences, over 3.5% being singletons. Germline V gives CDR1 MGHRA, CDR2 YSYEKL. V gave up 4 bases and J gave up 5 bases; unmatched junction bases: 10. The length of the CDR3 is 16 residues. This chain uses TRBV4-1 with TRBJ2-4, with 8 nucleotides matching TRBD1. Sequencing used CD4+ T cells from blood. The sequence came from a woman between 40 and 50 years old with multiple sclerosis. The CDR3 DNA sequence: TGCGCCAGCAGCCCCGGACAGGGTGATGTCGAAAACATTCAGTACTTC. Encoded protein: CASSPGQGDVENIQYF.